The clone carrying this T cell receptor (beta chain) has a handful of counts. CDR3 length: 13 amino acids. Germline assignment: CDR1 SQVTM and CDR2 ANQGSEA. Trimming cost V 1 base and J 5 bases, with 11 bases left between them. The data originate from a study of blood T cell repertoires in COVID-19. Across the whole study: Acute and convalescent COVID-19 specimens originated in the United States, Italy and Spain.

Source study methods: Reference gene primers were amplified, and this amplification served to estimate nucleated cell counts. The assay was immunoSEQ multiplex PCR, and TCRdb's table has in-frame clones only and misses some. That table supplies the V and J calls and clone size; D and trimming were determined from the DNA. The sample carries about 140,000 clones, 65% to 80% recorded once. V usage is TRBV29-1 and J usage is TRBJ1-1, with a possible D match to TRBD1 (5 bases). This sequence was found in a man between 50 and 59 years old with acute or convalescent COVID-19. The sample comprised peripheral blood. CDR3 DNA: TGCAGCGTTGAAGTAGGGGTCGGGACTGAAGCTTTCTTT. Translating it yields CSVEVGVGTEAFF.